This entry describes one TCR beta chain. Antigen specificity is unknown. This CDR3 is missing its conserved last phenylalanine or tryptophan, likely due to a read error. The DNA is omitted, as the CDR3 cannot be located on it reliably, and the CDR3 follows TCRdb's listing. This specimen belongs to a study of tumor and adjacent non-tumor tissue in lung cancer. For the study at large: Each sample yielded millions of productive TCRbeta reads on average. Overall study findings and caveats: Significantly higher TCR diversity was found in tumor than normal lung. Higher tumor TCR diversity was associated with shorter survival.

The library came from three nested PCR rounds adapted from ARM-PCR protocols. TCRdb re-derived calls from the multiplex PCR reads in MiXCR, one entry per CDR3 protein. Among 60,000 to 85,000 distinct CDR3 sequences, approximately 82% were seen once, and the ten largest hold 40%. RNA was extracted from bulk tissue without any cell sorting. More than 3 cm separated this lung sample from the edge of the tumor. The TCR was taken from a man in his sixties or seventies with non-small cell lung cancer. The sample taken for sequencing was distant non-tumor lung tissue.

CDR3: CASCDRLNTESFL. The V call is TRBV6-5, the J call TRBJ1-1. 13 amino acids form the CDR3, both terminal residues included. Germline-derived CDR1 and CDR2 are MNHEY and SVGAGI.